This T cell receptor (beta chain) was sequenced during a study of blood T cell repertoires in COVID-19. Profiled with immunoSEQ multiplex PCR; TCRdb holds only in-frame clones, not every one. This table holds some 20,000 clones, 91% found once. This clone was observed once. The specimen was peripheral blood. The clonotype originates from a human donor in a cohort sampled during active COVID-19.

The CDR3 protein is CSVEDPVEQFF. The CDR3 DNA follows: TGCAGCGTTGAAGACCCCGTGGAGCAGTTCTTC. The chain recombines TRBV29-1 with TRBJ2-1; D unresolved. The length of the CDR3 is 11 residues. Germline V gene sequence: CDR1 SQVTM, CDR2 ANQGSEA. Trimming pared 0 bases from V and 10 bases from J, leaving 7 bases between.